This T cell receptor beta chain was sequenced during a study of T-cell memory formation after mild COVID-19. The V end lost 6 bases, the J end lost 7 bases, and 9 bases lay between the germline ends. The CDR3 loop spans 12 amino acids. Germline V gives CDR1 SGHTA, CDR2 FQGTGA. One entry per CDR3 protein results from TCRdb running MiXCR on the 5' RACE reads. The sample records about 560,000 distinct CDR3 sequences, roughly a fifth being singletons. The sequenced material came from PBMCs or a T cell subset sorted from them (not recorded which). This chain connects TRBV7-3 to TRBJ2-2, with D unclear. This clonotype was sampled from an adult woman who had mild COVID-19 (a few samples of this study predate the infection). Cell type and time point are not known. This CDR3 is CASRPVDGELFF. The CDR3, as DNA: TGTGCCAGCAGACCCGTGGACGGGGAGCTGTTTTTT. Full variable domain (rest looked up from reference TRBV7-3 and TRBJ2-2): GAGVSQTPSNKVTEKGKYVELRCDPISGHTALYWYRQSLGQGPEFLIYFQGTGAADDSGLPNDRFFAVRPEGSVSTLKIQRTERGDSAVYLCASRPVDGELFFGEGSRLTVL.